These 32 T cell receptor beta chains share one sample of origin, sequenced in a study of neurological immune-mediated disorders (dated by TCRdb to between 2017 and 2020). The library was built by means of 5' RACE. Sequencing was performed on an Illumina HiSeq 2500. In-frame beta chains were kept once TCRdb had trimmed the public reads at Q25 with fastp and called clones with MiXCR. Rows are unified per CDR3 protein, each entry keeping the most common DNA and genes. The sample table lists 20,000 to 25,000 distinct CDR3 sequences, over 5.5% of them with a count of one. Less than 55% of the sample belongs to the ten largest clones. Sequencing was done on a sample of CD8+ T cells from blood. These receptors came from a man aged 18-30 years in good health.

Ten or more counts support this clonotype. CDR3 DNA sequence: TGTGCCAGCAGCGATCCGGGCACTGAAGCTTTCTTT. Amino acid sequence: CASSDPGTEAFF. The chain couples TRBV6-5 to TRBJ1-1, with D unclear. This CDR3 is 12 amino acids long. Looked up from germline, CDR1 is MNHEY and CDR2 is SVGAGI. V lost 6 bases, J lost 4 bases, and 9 bases lay in between.

This clonotype has ten or more counts. The V gene is TRBV10-3, the J gene TRBJ1-2; TRBD1 aligns across 10 bases. This CDR3 comprises 15 residues. Per the germline V gene, CDR1 is ENHRY and CDR2 is SYGVKD. V was pared by 6 bases and J by 0 bases, with 4 bases of the junction left unmatched. CDR3 in amino acids: CAISRDRGANYGYTF. For the CDR3, the DNA is TGTGCCATCAGCCGGGACAGGGGTGCTAACTATGGCTACACCTTC.

This clonotype has ten or more counts. V is TRBV4-1 and J is TRBJ1-1; 7 bases fit TRBD1. Germline CDR1 and CDR2: MGHRA and YSYEKL. CDR3 length equals 15 residues. V dropped 3 bases and J dropped 0; count of bases not matched to a gene: 4. CDR3 in amino acids: CASSHPGQLNTEAFF. For the CDR3, the DNA is TGCGCCAGCAGCCACCCGGGACAGCTGAACACTGAAGCTTTCTTT.

This clonotype showed up many times. This chain uses TRBV7-6 with TRBJ2-7; unclear D gene. Trimming shortened V by 1 base and J by 2 bases, and 12 bases separated the two germline ends. This CDR3 spans 15 amino acids. Germline V lookup: CDR1 SGHVS, CDR2 FNYEAQ. CDR3 residues: CASSLEVLGTYEQYF. The CDR3 bases are TGTGCCAGCAGCTTAGAGGTCCTTGGGACCTACGAGCAGTACTTC.

This clonotype was seen ten or more times. The V gene is TRBV20-1, the J gene TRBJ1-6; maybe TRBD1 (6 bases). Trimming stripped 0 bases from V and 3 bases from J, with 12 bases between. The CDR3 spans 16 residues. The germline CDR1 and CDR2 sequences are DFQATT and SNEGSKA (reference sequence). The CDR3 reads CSARDPGAGYNSPLHF. The CDR3 DNA reads TGCAGTGCTAGAGATCCAGGGGCGGGCTATAATTCACCCCTCCACTTT.

For the CDR3, the DNA is TGTGCCAGCAGCTTATTAACTAGCGGGGGGAATGAGCAGTTCTTC. Protein: CASSLLTSGGNEQFF. The chain recombines TRBV7-2 with TRBJ2-1; 12 bases are shared with TRBD2. CDR3 size: 15 residues. The germline V gene has CDR1 SGHTA and CDR2 FQGNSA. With V trimmed by 2 bases and J by 7 bases, 3 bases remained unmatched.

This clonotype appeared many times. The chain combines TRBV7-9 with TRBJ2-1, with a possible D match to TRBD2 (6 bases). The germline V and J ends were trimmed by 4 bases and 10 bases, with 8 bases remaining between them. The CDR3 loop spans 11 amino acids. In germline, CDR1 is SEHNR, CDR2 FQNEAQ (reference sequence). DNA of the CDR3: TGTGCCAGCAGCTGGACTACGGAGCAGTTCTTC. Protein product: CASSWTTEQFF.

This clonotype was seen many times. The chain links TRBV29-1 to TRBJ2-1, with 13 bases identical to TRBD2. This CDR3 region has 19 residues. Germline values: CDR1 SQVTM, CDR2 ANQGSEA. V lost 7 bases, J lost 1 base, and 16 bases stayed unmatched. The DNA of the CDR3 is TGCAGCGGCGGTGGGACTAGCGGGGAGAAGCTTTTTTCCTACAATGAGCAGTTCTTC. It is translated as CSGGGTSGEKLFSYNEQFF.

The sample holds many counts of this clonotype. V usage is TRBV6-5 and J usage is TRBJ2-5; D uncertain. The CDR3 is made up of 14 amino acids. Per the germline V gene, CDR1 is MNHEY and CDR2 is SVGAGI. Trimming removed 0 bases at V and 2 bases at J, with 7 bases between. Here the CDR3 DNA reads TGTGCCAGCAGTTACTCGATAGGGCAAGAGACCCAGTACTTC. Translated, it gives CASSYSIGQETQYF.

This clonotype has a count of ten or more. The V gene is TRBV6-2 or TRBV6-3, the J gene TRBJ2-7; D might be TRBD2 (6 bases). Trimming removed 7 bases from V and 3 bases from J, with 10 bases in between. Germline-derived CDR1 and CDR2 are MNHEY and SVGEGT. CDR3 length: 12 residues. The CDR3 DNA follows: TGTGCCAGCATTGGGGGGATCTACGAGCAGTACTTC. It encodes CASIGGIYEQYF.

Many counts were recorded for this clonotype. The genes are TRBV30 and TRBJ2-3; either TRBD1 or TRBD2 may supply D (6 bases each). The CDR3 has 17 amino acids. V was clipped by 1 base and J by 3 bases, with 20 bases between them. From germline, CDR1 is GTSNPN and CDR2 SVGIG (reference sequence). The CDR3 coding sequence is TGTGCCTGGAGTGCTCCCGAGGGGGGACTTAGTACAGATACGCAGTATTTT. Its protein product is CAWSAPEGGLSTDTQYF.

This clonotype was seen repeatedly, ten times or more. This chain links TRBV4-1 with TRBJ1-2; D might be TRBD1 (5 bases). V lost 1 base to trimming and J lost 7 bases, with 10 bases between them. This CDR3 contains 13 residues. CDR1 and CDR2 (germline): MGHRA, YSYEKL. The CDR3 DNA sequence: TGCGCCAGCAGCCAAGGGGGCCAATCTGGCTACACCTTC. Protein product: CASSQGGQSGYTF.

This clonotype occurred many times. The chain employs TRBV4-1 and TRBJ1-2; 7 nucleotides line up with TRBD1. The CDR3 has 15 amino acids. Losses at the gene ends were 2 bases for V and 8 bases for J; bases not matched to a gene: 11. In germline, CDR1 is MGHRA, CDR2 YSYEKL. The CDR3 region is CASSQSTTGFSGYTF. The CDR3 DNA follows: TGCGCCAGCAGCCAATCTACGACAGGGTTTAGCGGCTACACCTTC.

In this sample, this clonotype turned up many times. This chain joins TRBV9 and TRBJ2-2; TRBD1 matches 7 bases. After removal of 6 bases from V and 7 bases from J, the junction contained 6 bases not matched to a gene. Germline V lookup: CDR1 SGDLS, CDR2 YYNGEE. The CDR3 is made up of 13 amino acids. The CDR3 DNA reads TGTGCCAGCACCGACAGGGCGGGCGGGGAGCTGTTTTTT. As protein: CASTDRAGGELFF.

Ten or more counts support this clonotype. The chain uses TRBV7-9 and TRBJ1-2, with 7 positions matching TRBD1. V shed 3 bases and J 7 bases; nucleotides not matched to a gene: 11. The germline V gene has CDR1 SEHNR and CDR2 FQNEAQ (reference sequence). The CDR3 has 15 amino acids. CDR3 DNA sequence: TGTGCCAGCAGCTTCACAGGGGAGGTAGCTGGTGGCTACACCTTC. Amino acid sequence: CASSFTGEVAGGYTF.

This clonotype showed up many times. The V and J genes are TRBV18 and TRBJ2-2; D unclear. The CDR3 spans 17 residues. Germline V gene sequence: CDR1 KGHSH, CDR2 LQKENI. V lost 4 bases to trimming and J lost 4 bases, with 19 bases between them. DNA of the CDR3: TGTGCCAGCTCACACCAAGGACGCCCGCCTCCCACCGGGGAGCTGTTTTTT. Amino acid sequence: CASSHQGRPPPTGELFF.

This clonotype was detected many times. The chain employs TRBV9 and TRBJ2-1; maybe TRBD2 (6 bases). The CDR3 totals 15 residues. V was clipped by 3 bases and J by 4 bases, with 14 bases between them. Per germline, CDR1 SGDLS and CDR2 YYNGEE. This CDR3 is CASSAGLLPYNEQFF. DNA for the CDR3: TGTGCCAGCAGCGCGGGACTCCTACCTTACAATGAGCAGTTCTTC. The complete variable domain, with remaining parts taken from reference TRBV9 and TRBJ2-1, reads DSGVTQTPKHLITATGQRVTLRCSPRSGDLSVYWYQQSLDQGLQFLIQYYNGEERAKGNILERFSAQQFPDLHSELNLSSLELGDSALYFCASSAGLLPYNEQFFGPGTRLTVL.

In its sample, this clonotype was seen a few times. The J gene is TRBJ2-1, the V gene TRBV7-6, with D perhaps being TRBD1 or TRBD2 (6 bases each). The CDR3 loop spans 15 amino acids. Germline assignment: CDR1 SGHVS and CDR2 FNYEAQ. V gave up 2 bases and J gave up 8 bases, with 16 bases separating them. The CDR3 spells CASSLMYPGADEQFF. The CDR3 coding sequence is TGTGCCAGCAGCTTAATGTACCCGGGGGCGGATGAGCAGTTCTTC. The full variable domain, with the rest looked up from reference TRBV7-6 and TRBJ2-1, is GAGVSQSPRYKVTKRGQDVALRCDPISGHVSLYWYRQALGQGPEFLTYFNYEAQQDKSGLPNDRFSAERPEGSISTLTIQRTEQRDSAMYRCASSLMYPGADEQFFGPGTRLTVL.

This clonotype was seen a handful of times. The chain joins TRBV7-8 to TRBJ2-3, with a possible D match to TRBD1 (5 bases). Trimming cost V 5 bases and J 0 bases, with 15 bases left between them. Germline V gene sequence: CDR1 SGHVS, CDR2 FQNEAQ. This CDR3 contains 16 residues. CDR3 in amino acids: CASSPLDILSTDTQYF. Written as DNA, the CDR3 is TGTGCCAGCAGCCCCTTGGACATTCTCAGCACAGATACGCAGTATTTT.

In its sample, this clonotype ranks as medium-sized (0.01 to 0.1%). The gene calls are TRBV4-3 and TRBJ2-5, with D unclear. The V and J ends lost 4 bases and 5 bases respectively, with 14 bases between them. This CDR3 region has 14 residues. Germline values: CDR1 LGHNA, CDR2 YSLEER. CDR3 sequence reads: CASSPELASETQYF. The DNA for the CDR3 is TGCGCCAGCAGCCCCGAACTTGCCTCGGAGACCCAGTACTTC.

This clonotype was recorded many times. The genes are TRBV14 and TRBJ1-2; D is unresolved. Germline loops: CDR1 SGHDN, CDR2 FVKESK. The CDR3 is 14 residues long. V dropped 1 base and J dropped 8 bases, with 14 bases sitting between them. The CDR3 region is CASSQGDSGEGYTF. CDR3 nucleotide sequence: TGTGCCAGCAGCCAAGGGGATTCCGGGGAGGGCTACACCTTC.

The chain employs TRBV18 and TRBJ1-1; a possible D gene is TRBD1 (6 bases). This CDR3 is 15 amino acids long. V was trimmed by 3 bases and J by 5 bases, leaving 16 bases between them. Looked up from germline, CDR1 is KGHSH and CDR2 is LQKENI. The CDR3 nucleotides read TGTGCCAGCTCACCGGGGGCGGGGTGGTGGACTGAAGCTTTCTTT. It codes for CASSPGAGWWTEAFF. The full variable domain, its missing parts supplied by reference TRBV18 and TRBJ1-1, is NAGVMQNPRHLVRRRGQEARLRCSPMKGHSHVYWYRQLPEEGLKFMVYLQKENIIDESGMPKERFSAEFPKEGPSILRIQQVVRGDSAAYFCASSPGAGWWTEAFFGQGTRLTVV.

This clonotype has ten or more counts. The gene calls are TRBV7-9 and TRBJ2-2; D is ambiguous. Germline-derived CDR1 and CDR2 are SEHNR and FQNEAQ (reference sequence). The CDR3 runs 16 residues. With 1 base removed from V and 0 bases from J, the gap between germline ends came to 9 bases. CDR3 residues: CASSLVLPANTGELFF. CDR3 nucleotides: TGTGCCAGCAGCTTAGTCCTTCCCGCGAACACCGGGGAGCTGTTTTTT.

At least ten counts were recorded for this clonotype. The chain combines TRBV6-2 or TRBV6-3 with TRBJ2-1; no clear D gene. V was trimmed by 3 bases and J by 14 bases, leaving 14 bases between them. The CDR3 consists of 12 residues. Germline lookup yields CDR1 MNHEY and CDR2 SVGEGT. CDR3 loop: CASSYYPTPEFF. For the CDR3, the DNA is TGTGCCAGCAGTTATTACCCGACCCCGGAGTTCTTC.

This clonotype showed up many times. The chain links TRBV18 to TRBJ2-1; D gene ambiguous. Germline V gene lookup returns CDR1 KGHSH and CDR2 LQKENI. There are 16 residues in the CDR3. Deletions cut 0 bases from V and 0 bases from J, with 9 bases between. CDR3 nucleotide sequence: TGTGCCAGCTCACCACCGGTGGGGTCCTCCTACAATGAGCAGTTCTTC. Encoded protein: CASSPPVGSSYNEQFF.

In this sample, this clonotype turned up many times. This chain links TRBV20-1 with TRBJ2-7; the D gene is possibly TRBD1 (6 bases). The V and J ends lost 0 bases and 0 bases respectively, with 12 bases between them. The CDR3 is made up of 15 amino acids. CDR1 and CDR2 from the germline V gene are DFQATT and SNEGSKA (reference sequence). The CDR3 DNA is TGCAGTGCTAGAGATCGGCAGGGGAACTCCTACGAGCAGTACTTC. Translated: CSARDRQGNSYEQYF.

The count of this clonotype is one. V usage is TRBV28 and J usage is TRBJ2-3; tentative D call: TRBD1 (7 bases). The CDR3 runs 15 residues. The V end lost 7 bases, the J end lost 2 bases, and 16 bases lay between the germline ends. The germline gives CDR1 MDHEN, CDR2 SYDVKM. In nucleotides, the CDR3 is TGTGCCAGCAAACGGGGGCAGGGGGACACAGATACGCAGTATTTT. Translation gives CASKRGQGDTDTQYF.

The table lists this clonotype with many counts. V is TRBV20-1 and J is TRBJ1-2; D possibly corresponds to TRBD1 (5 bases). CDR1 DFQATT and CDR2 SNEGSKA come from the germline V gene (reference sequence). V was cut by 8 bases and J by 0 bases, with 16 bases left in between. The CDR3 has 14 amino acids. CDR3 nucleotide sequence: TGCAGTAGAGTAGAGATGACAGCTAACTATGGCTACACCTTC. It codes for CSRVEMTANYGYTF.

This chain joins TRBV20-1 and TRBJ1-4; 9 bases are shared with TRBD1. This CDR3 has 14 residues. Germline V gene lookup returns CDR1 DFQATT and CDR2 SNEGSKA (reference sequence). Trimming removed 2 bases from V and 4 bases from J; junction bases left unmatched: 2. The CDR3 DNA reads as TGCAGTGCTAGAACAGGGGGCATTAATGAAAAACTGTTTTTT. This codes for CSARTGGINEKLFF.

This chain links TRBV5-1 with TRBJ1-1, with no clear D. Trimming pared 4 bases from V and 1 base from J, leaving 11 bases between. The CDR3 length is 14 residues. CDR1 SGHRS and CDR2 YFSETQ come from the germline V gene. CDR3: CASSPGGRNTEAFF. CDR3 sequence (DNA): TGCGCCAGCAGCCCGGGAGGGCGGAACACTGAAGCTTTCTTT.

This clonotype has a handful of counts. The V call is TRBV18, the J call TRBJ2-1, with D hard to call. With 1 base removed from V and 4 bases from J, the gap between germline ends came to 14 bases. The CDR3 contains 16 residues. Per the germline V gene, CDR1 is KGHSH and CDR2 is LQKENI. The CDR3 coding sequence is TGTGCCAGCTCACCACTCCCTAACCGACCTTACAATGAGCAGTTCTTC. Translating it yields CASSPLPNRPYNEQFF.

This clonotype was seen ten or more times. The rearrangement links TRBV5-6 to TRBJ2-1; possibly TRBD2 for D (6 bases). CDR3 length: 15 residues. Trimming took 6 bases from V and 5 from J, leaving 18 bases between them. CDR1 and CDR2 (germline): SGHDT, YYEEEE. CDR3 residues: CASNWGLSGHNEQFF. The CDR3 bases are TGTGCCAGCAATTGGGGACTTAGCGGCCACAATGAGCAGTTCTTC.